These 22 T cell receptor beta chains were sequenced from one sample in a study of radiation and T cells in renal cell carcinoma. Some clones are missing from TCRdb's copy, which holds only in-frame ones; the method was immunoSEQ multiplex PCR. In the table there are 120,000 or so clones, 81% of which are singletons. As for time point: blood 2 weeks post-SBRT. The treatment is: 15 Gy SBRT to primary tumor, nephrectomy 4 weeks later. Sequencing was performed on blood, taken from a patient whose treatment included radiotherapy and nephrectomy. The receptors shown here come from a man in his fifties with renal cell carcinoma.

This chain joins TRBV7-9 and TRBJ1-3, with TRBD1 matching 7 bases. Trimming at V came to 5 bases and at J to 2 bases, leaving 12 bases not matched to a gene. This CDR3 contains 17 residues. Germline loops: CDR1 SEHNR, CDR2 FQNEAQ (reference sequence). Written as DNA, the CDR3 is TGTGCCAGCAGCCCCCCCGGTGGCCAGGGGGCTGGAAACACCATATATTTT. Its protein product is CASSPPGGQGAGNTIYF.

The rearrangement links TRBV28 to TRBJ1-4, with 8 bases identical to TRBD1. CDR3 length: 15 residues. Germline values: CDR1 MDHEN, CDR2 SYDVKM. The V segment lost 5 bases and the J segment 6 bases; nucleotides outside the gene matches: 8. CDR3 loop: CASSEFPGQDEKLFF. The CDR3 DNA follows: TGTGCCAGCAGTGAATTCCCGGGACAGGATGAAAAACTGTTTTTT.

This rearrangement joins TRBV9 to TRBJ1-1, with 7 bases aligning to TRBD1. The J segment lost 10 bases and the V segment lost 4 bases, leaving 13 bases of the junction unmatched. Germline V CDR1 and CDR2: SGDLS, YYNGEE. The CDR3 runs to 14 residues. CDR3 sequence (DNA): TGTGCCAGCAGCCCCCGCTGGGAGGGGGCAGGAGCTTTCTTT. It translates to CASSPRWEGAGAFF.

This chain connects TRBV9 to TRBJ1-2; the D gene is possibly TRBD1 (6 bases). Looked up from germline, CDR1 is SGDLS and CDR2 is YYNGEE. With 4 bases removed from V and 2 bases from J, the gap between germline ends came to 9 bases. This CDR3 is built from 13 residues. The CDR3 loop reads CASSRDTNYGYTF. Here the CDR3 DNA reads TGTGCCAGCAGCCGGGACACCAACTATGGCTACACCTTC.

J is TRBJ1-3 and V is TRBV29-1; TRBD1 aligns across 7 bases. CDR3 length: 13 amino acids. With V trimmed by 3 bases and J by 3 bases, 2 bases remained unmatched. CDR1 is SQVTM, CDR2 ANQGSEA, per germline. CDR3 DNA sequence: TGCAGCGTTGAGGCAGGGGGTGGAAACACCATATATTTT. Amino acids: CSVEAGGGNTIYF.

This clone occurred once. The chain recombines TRBV4-3 with TRBJ2-7, with unresolved D. CDR3 length: 13 amino acids. Germline V gene sequence: CDR1 LGHNA, CDR2 YSLEER. V shed 0 bases and J shed 7 bases, with 10 bases lying between them. The CDR3 coding sequence is TGCGCCAGCAGCCAAGATACCAGAAGGGAGCAGTACTTC. Its protein is CASSQDTRREQYF.

This chain connects TRBV2 to TRBJ1-4; no reliable D call. Germline V gives CDR1 SNHLY, CDR2 FYNNEI. The length of the CDR3 is 13 residues. Trimming removed 6 bases from V and 8 bases from J, with 13 bases in between. CDR3 DNA sequence: TGTGCCAGCAGGAAGCTACAGCGGGAAAAACTGTTTTTT. Translation: CASRKLQREKLFF.

This chain uses TRBV4-1 with TRBJ1-6; TRBD1 matches 7 bases. The germline V gene encodes CDR1 MGHRA and CDR2 YSYEKL. After removal of 5 bases from V and 4 bases from J, the junction contained 11 bases not matched to a gene. This CDR3 has 17 residues. The CDR3, as DNA: TGCGCCAGCAGCGGGGGTTTGAGGGGGCTATATAATTCACCCCTCCACTTT. Amino acid sequence: CASSGGLRGLYNSPLHF.

The chain uses TRBV29-1 and TRBJ1-2; no firm D call. The CDR3 sequence is 13 residues long. The germline CDR1 and CDR2 sequences are SQVTM and ANQGSEA. The ends were cut back, 2 bases at V and 4 bases at J, with 11 bases in the middle. The CDR3 spells CSVEREEGYGYTF. The CDR3 nucleotides read TGCAGCGTTGAAAGGGAAGAAGGCTATGGCTACACCTTC.

The chain couples TRBV29-1 to TRBJ1-1; 8 positions match TRBD1. Germline lookup yields CDR1 SQVTM and CDR2 ANQGSEA. Trimming removed 0 bases from V and 4 bases from J; junction bases left unmatched: 4. The CDR3 spans 14 residues. CDR3 DNA: TGCAGCGTTGAAGAACAGGGGGGGAGCACTGAAGCTTTCTTT. Its translation: CSVEEQGGSTEAFF.

CDR3 amino acids: CAWRAQGAGELFF. CDR3 nucleotides: TGTGCCTGGAGAGCCCAGGGGGCCGGGGAGCTGTTTTTT. The V and J genes are TRBV30 and TRBJ2-2; 7 positions agree with TRBD1. J gave up 6 bases and V 3 bases, and 4 bases lay outside the gene matches. Germline CDR1 and CDR2: GTSNPN and SVGIG (reference sequence). This CDR3 comprises 13 residues.

The chain combines TRBV6-5 with TRBJ2-3; 7 positions agree with TRBD1. J gave up 2 bases and V 6 bases, and 5 bases lay outside the gene matches. In germline, CDR1 is MNHEY, CDR2 SVGAGI. This CDR3 comprises 14 residues. Here the CDR3 reads CASRVTGTTDTQYF. In nucleotides, the CDR3 is TGTGCCAGCAGGGTGACAGGGACCACAGATACGCAGTATTTT.

The chain employs TRBV6-5 and TRBJ2-5, with D perhaps assigned TRBD1 or TRBD2 (5 bases each). V gave up 6 bases and J gave up 7 bases, with 18 bases separating them. The CDR3 runs 14 residues. Per germline, CDR1 MNHEY and CDR2 SVGAGI. The CDR3 reads CASRPRDPPGTQYF. The DNA of the CDR3 is TGTGCCAGCAGACCCCGGGACCCGCCGGGGACCCAGTACTTC.

This clone has only one observation. J is TRBJ2-7 and V is TRBV11-2; D gene uncertain. This CDR3 has 11 amino acids. CDR1 SGHAT and CDR2 FQNNGV come from the germline V gene. V lost 8 bases, J lost 0 bases, and 5 bases lay in between. CDR3 region: CASGRSYEQYF. CDR3 in DNA: TGTGCCAGCGGACGCTCCTACGAGCAGTACTTC.

The V gene is TRBV7-6, the J gene TRBJ2-7; 8 nucleotides align to TRBD1. J lost 3 bases, V lost 4 bases, and 11 bases had no gene match. Per germline, CDR1 SGHVS and CDR2 FNYEAQ. CDR3 size: 16 residues. This chain's CDR3 is CASSSERQGPYYEQYF. Here the CDR3 DNA reads TGTGCCAGCAGCTCAGAAAGACAGGGGCCCTACTACGAGCAGTACTTC.

The chain is built from TRBV7-2 and TRBJ2-7; perhaps TRBD2 as D (6 bases). CDR3 length: 15 residues. Germline CDR1 reads SGHTA; CDR2 reads FQGNSA. V was pared by 3 bases and J by 5 bases, with 17 bases between. The CDR3: CASSFPTRLVNEQYF. Written as DNA, the CDR3 is TGTGCCAGCAGCTTCCCGACTAGACTAGTTAACGAGCAGTACTTC.

This clone showed up just once. The rearrangement joins TRBV2 to TRBJ2-2; D possibly matches TRBD1 or TRBD2 (6 bases each). This CDR3 contains 16 residues. The V and J ends lost 6 bases and 3 bases respectively, with 17 bases between them. Germline CDR1 is SNHLY and CDR2 is FYNNEI. The CDR3 here is CASRVNRGRDTGELFF. CDR3 DNA: TGTGCCAGCAGAGTGAACCGGGGGCGAGACACCGGGGAGCTGTTTTTT.

The DNA for the CDR3 is TGTGCCAGCAGCGTAGCCGGGACAGGGGGCTTCAATGAGCAGTTCTTC. It is translated as CASSVAGTGGFNEQFF. The chain uses TRBV9 and TRBJ2-1, with 12 bases aligning to TRBD1. CDR1 and CDR2 from the germline V gene are SGDLS and YYNGEE. The CDR3 has 16 residues. The V gene end was trimmed by 0 bases and the J gene end by 6 bases; junction bases not matched to a gene: 4.

This chain links TRBV5-1 with TRBJ2-5; no definite D call. The CDR3 loop spans 14 amino acids. V lost 4 bases and J 2 bases, leaving 12 bases between the germline ends. Germline V CDR1 and CDR2: SGHRS, YFSETQ. Written as DNA, the CDR3 is TGCGCCAGCAGCCCGGGCCCAGTACAAGAGACCCAGTACTTC. This encodes CASSPGPVQETQYF.

The gene calls are TRBV27 and TRBJ2-7; tentative D call: TRBD2 (5 bases). The CDR3 consists of 14 residues. Germline values: CDR1 MNHEY, CDR2 SMNVEV (reference sequence). The germline V and J ends were trimmed by 2 bases and 4 bases, with 12 bases remaining between them. CDR3 sequence reads: CASSLIWRVYEQYF. DNA for the CDR3: TGTGCCAGCAGTTTAATCTGGCGGGTTTACGAGCAGTACTTC.

The V call is TRBV6-5, the J call TRBJ2-3; D is unresolved. There are 14 residues in the CDR3. The V end lost 0 bases, the J end lost 4 bases, and 8 bases lay between the germline ends. Per germline, CDR1 MNHEY and CDR2 SVGAGI. The CDR3 bases are TGTGCCAGCAGTTACTCGTCAACCGCAGATACGCAGTATTTT. This codes for CASSYSSTADTQYF.

The chain combines TRBV6-6 with TRBJ1-4; a weak D match, TRBD1 (6 bases). This CDR3 region has 15 residues. Trimming left V 6 bases short and J 7 bases short, with 18 bases between. Germline lookup yields CDR1 MNHNY and CDR2 SVGAGI (reference sequence). The CDR3 protein is CASRTGHLRSEKLFF. The CDR3 DNA reads TGTGCCAGCAGGACAGGTCACCTACGGAGTGAAAAACTGTTTTTT.